This TCR beta chain was documented in a study of early T cells in non-severe SARS-CoV-2 infection. Study overall: Unsorted whole blood bulk RNA was sequenced, with unpaired chains.

Study outcomes and limitations: Using VDJdb, the matching emphasized anti-spike CD8 responses while missing private and CD4 specificities.

Each single cDNA molecule received a unique molecular identifier. MiXCR, run by TCRdb on the 5' RACE reads, gives a single entry per CDR3 protein. The table lists some 75,000 distinct CDR3 sequences, about an eighth of them singletons. Note on this clonotype: Antigen unknown.

The germline CDR1 and CDR2 sequences are MNHNS and SASEGT. The CDR3 spans 14 residues. Trimming took off 1 base at V and 8 bases at J, with 14 bases between the two ends. This TCR came from an adult who was a healthcare worker with PCR-confirmed SARS-CoV-2 infection or an uninfected control (not recorded which). The chain joins TRBV6-1 to TRBJ1-2; D uncertain. Sequenced input: whole blood. The CDR3, as DNA: TGTGCCAGCAGTGAAGGTGGCAGCCCGCGGGGCTACACCTTC. This encodes CASSEGGSPRGYTF.